Below are 30 T cell receptor beta chains sequenced from a single sample in a study of T cell responses to AZD1222 COVID-19 vaccine. This table comes from immunoSEQ multiplex PCR, and its TCRdb copy is limited to in-frame clones, with some not included. The sample carries over 150,000 clones, about 93% recorded once. Source: peripheral blood, taken 28 days after the second AZD1222 dose. These receptors originate from an adult who received the AZD1222 COVID-19 vaccine.

The chain employs TRBV12-3 or TRBV12-4 and TRBJ1-2; tentatively, D is TRBD1 (6 bases). This CDR3 contains 12 residues. Between the trimmed V and J ends, which lost 5 bases and 8 bases, there was a span of 12 bases. CDR3 bases: TGTGCCAGCAGTGTACAGGGTCGGGGCTACACCTTC. This encodes CASSVQGRGYTF.

This clone has a handful of counts. The CDR3 loop reads CASSQDLVESGAFF. Here the CDR3 DNA reads TGTGCCAGCAGCCAAGACTTAGTCGAGTCGGGAGCTTTCTTT. The chain joins TRBV3-1 (or the pseudogene TRBV3-2) to TRBJ1-1; no reliable D call. Trimming took 0 bases from V and 10 from J, leaving 15 bases between them. CDR1 is LGHDT and CDR2 is YNNKEL in the germline V gene (reference sequence). The CDR3 is made up of 14 amino acids.

The chain is built from TRBV4-1 and TRBJ1-6; perhaps TRBD1 as D (5 bases). The germline CDR1 and CDR2 sequences are MGHRA and YSYEKL. The CDR3 is made up of 14 amino acids. The V gene lost 0 bases and the J gene lost 9 bases, with 9 bases spanning the gap. CDR3 loop: CASSQDAGTSPLHF. CDR3 sequence (DNA): TGCGCCAGCAGCCAAGACGCAGGGACTTCACCCCTCCACTTT.

In this sample, this clone turned up a few times. In the same sample, other DNA sequences code for this CDR3. V gene TRBV9 combines with J gene TRBJ1-4; D remains unclear. The length of the CDR3 is 14 residues. In germline, CDR1 is SGDLS, CDR2 YYNGEE. V shed 1 base and J shed 0 bases, with 4 bases lying between them. CDR3 in amino acids: CASSVTATNEKLFF. CDR3 in DNA: TGTGCCAGCAGCGTAACTGCAACTAATGAAAAACTGTTTTTT.

The chain has TRBV7-9 and TRBJ2-7, with TRBD1 matching over 10 bases. This CDR3 comprises 16 residues. Per germline, CDR1 SEHNR and CDR2 FQNEAQ (reference sequence). With 5 bases clipped from V and 2 bases from J, the junction kept 9 bases outside the gene matches. CDR3 bases: TGTGCCAGCAGCCCCGAAGGACAGGGGGAACCCTACGAGCAGTACTTC. Its translation is CASSPEGQGEPYEQYF.

The rearrangement uses TRBV2 and TRBJ2-5; D might be TRBD1 (6 bases). CDR3 size: 15 residues. The ends were cut back, 6 bases at V and 5 bases at J, with 19 bases in the middle. The germline gives CDR1 SNHLY, CDR2 FYNNEI. In DNA form, the CDR3 reads TGTGCCAGCAGAGCCTCAGTTGGGGGCGGGGAGACCCAGTACTTC. Translating it yields CASRASVGGGETQYF.

This clone has only one observation. The chain carries TRBV7-9 and TRBJ2-3; D remains unclear. This CDR3 comprises 12 residues. Trimming left V 4 bases short and J 8 bases short, with 10 bases between. Germline CDR1 is SEHNR and CDR2 is FQNEAQ (reference sequence). CDR3 protein: CASSSSSSTQYF. The CDR3 coding sequence is TGTGCCAGCAGCTCGTCCTCTTCTACGCAGTATTTT.

Written as DNA, the CDR3 is TGTGCCAGCAGCCAGGGGTGGGGGAACACTGAAGCTTTCTTT. This translates into CASSQGWGNTEAFF. The chain is built from TRBV16 and TRBJ1-1, with D unclear. V gave up 3 bases and J gave up 1 base, with 9 bases separating them. Germline CDR1 is KGHSY and CDR2 is FQNENV. CDR3 length: 14 residues.

The rearrangement links TRBV27 to TRBJ2-1; TRBD2 agrees at 7 bases. The ends lost 2 bases at V and 16 bases at J; junction bases unmatched: 11. Per the germline V gene, CDR1 is MNHEY and CDR2 is SMNVEV (reference sequence). There are 13 residues in the CDR3. CDR3 sequence (DNA): TGTGCCAGCAGTTTAGGGGGGGGAATCGCGGAATTCTTC. Translation gives CASSLGGGIAEFF.

The table lists this clone with a few counts. The chain carries TRBV7-9 and TRBJ1-5; TRBD1 agrees at 9 bases. Germline V gives CDR1 SEHNR, CDR2 FQNEAQ (reference sequence). J gave up 4 bases and V 5 bases, and 3 bases lay outside the gene matches. CDR3 size: 14 residues. CDR3 protein: CASSPGTGNQPQHF. The CDR3 DNA sequence: TGTGCCAGCAGCCCCGGGACAGGGAATCAGCCCCAGCATTTT.

This chain joins TRBV6-5 and TRBJ1-1; the match to TRBD1 covers 7 bases. CDR3 length: 14 amino acids. CDR1 and CDR2 (germline): MNHEY, SVGAGI. With V trimmed by 7 bases and J by 0 bases, 5 bases remained unmatched. The chain's CDR3 is CASNRQGLNTEAFF. The CDR3 DNA follows: TGTGCCAGCAACCGACAGGGATTGAACACTGAAGCTTTCTTT.

This clone was recorded once. The V and J genes are TRBV13 and TRBJ2-5; weak D call: TRBD1 (6 bases). Per the germline V gene, CDR1 is PRHDT and CDR2 is FYEKMQ (reference sequence). The CDR3 sequence is 15 residues long. V shed 3 bases and J shed 3 bases, with 14 bases lying between them. CDR3 nucleotides: TGTGCCAGCAGCTTGAACAGGGTCCAAAAAGAGACCCAGTACTTC. Amino acid sequence: CASSLNRVQKETQYF.

The rearrangement links TRBV5-6 to TRBJ2-7; possibly TRBD2 for D (5 bases). There are 14 residues in the CDR3. Germline V CDR1 and CDR2: SGHDT, YYEEEE. V lost 1 base and J lost 3, with 11 bases in between. CDR3 sequence (DNA): TGTGCCAGCAGCTTGTTCGGAGGAAACTACGAGCAGTACTTC. It yields the protein CASSLFGGNYEQYF.

This clone was observed once. V gene TRBV10-3 combines with J gene TRBJ1-6; 12 bases fit TRBD1. The trim removed 7 bases at V and 6 bases at J, leaving 7 bases unmatched. CDR1 is ENHRY and CDR2 is SYGVKD in the germline V gene. This CDR3 region has 16 residues. CDR3 coding DNA: TGTGCCATCACCCCCGGGACAGGGGGCCGTAATTCACCCCTCCACTTT. It specifies CAITPGTGGRNSPLHF.

This clone was seen just once. The chain carries TRBV6-5 and TRBJ1-3; maybe TRBD1 (5 bases). Germline CDR1 is MNHEY and CDR2 is SVGAGI. This CDR3 is 14 amino acids long. Between the trimmed V and J ends, which lost 5 bases and 3 bases, there was a span of 11 bases. This chain's CDR3 is CASSPQGDGNTIYF. The DNA of the CDR3 is TGTGCCAGCAGTCCCCAGGGAGATGGAAACACCATATATTTT.

V gene TRBV6-6 combines with J gene TRBJ2-7; 12 bases align to TRBD1. Looked up from germline, CDR1 is MNHNY and CDR2 is SVGAGI (reference sequence). This CDR3 has 12 residues. The CDR3 loop reads CASGTGGEEQYF. The CDR3 region has the DNA TGTGCTTCCGGGACAGGGGGCGAAGAGCAGTACTTC.

V is TRBV24-1 and J is TRBJ1-1; D gene uncertain. From germline, CDR1 is KGHDR and CDR2 SFDVKD. The CDR3 loop spans 14 amino acids. V dropped 4 bases and J dropped 10 bases, with 18 bases sitting between them. CDR3 in DNA: TGTGCCACCAGTGACCCCGCTTCGGGTCCGGGAGCTTTCTTT. Translation gives CATSDPASGPGAFF.

The V call is TRBV27, the J call TRBJ1-2; 9 bases match TRBD1. The CDR3 covers 14 residues. The germline gives CDR1 MNHEY, CDR2 SMNVEV (reference sequence). V lost 6 bases and J lost 5; bases outside the gene matches: 7. This chain's CDR3 is CASSPGQGFYGYTF. The DNA for the CDR3 is TGTGCCAGCAGCCCGGGACAGGGCTTTTATGGCTACACCTTC.

This chain links TRBV9 with TRBJ1-3, with 7 bases lining up with TRBD1. This CDR3 comprises 14 residues. V lost 4 bases, J lost 2 bases, and 3 bases stayed unmatched. From germline, CDR1 is SGDLS and CDR2 YYNGEE. The CDR3 protein is CASSPGTAGNTIYF. The CDR3 DNA is TGTGCCAGCAGCCCCGGGACAGCTGGAAACACCATATATTTT.

This chain joins TRBV24-1 and TRBJ2-1; the D is unclear. Trimming cost V 5 bases and J 3 bases, with 7 bases left between them. The germline gives CDR1 KGHDR, CDR2 SFDVKD. The CDR3 consists of 13 residues. Here the CDR3 DNA reads TGTGCCACCAGTGTACCAAGCTACAATGAGCAGTTCTTC. This sequence encodes CATSVPSYNEQFF.

The sample holds one count of this clone. The rearrangement joins TRBV7-9 to TRBJ1-1; tentative D call: TRBD1 (5 bases). Germline CDR1 and CDR2: SEHNR and FQNEAQ (reference sequence). This CDR3 region has 15 residues. V lost 6 bases to trimming and J lost 1 base, with 15 bases between them. CDR3 DNA: TGTGCCAGCAGTATAGACCCTCAGGGGAACACTGAAGCTTTCTTT. This gives the protein CASSIDPQGNTEAFF. Drawing the rest from reference TRBV7-9 and TRBJ1-1, the complete variable domain is DTGVSQNPRHKITKRGQNVTFRCDPISEHNRLYWYRQTLGQGPEFLTYFQNEAQLEKSRLLSDRFSAERPKGSFSTLEIQRTEQGDSAMYLCASSIDPQGNTEAFFGQGTRLTVV.

This sequence joins TRBV27 and TRBJ1-1; D gene uncertain. Germline loops: CDR1 MNHEY, CDR2 SMNVEV (reference sequence). There are 13 residues in the CDR3. Between the trimmed V and J ends, which lost 8 bases and 3 bases, there was a span of 13 bases. This chain's CDR3 is CASRHWDDTEAFF. The CDR3 nucleotides are TGTGCCAGCCGACACTGGGATGACACTGAAGCTTTCTTT.

This rearrangement joins TRBV2 to TRBJ1-5; D perhaps matches TRBD1 (5 bases). The CDR3 spans 14 residues. Germline assignment: CDR1 SNHLY and CDR2 FYNNEI. V was shortened by 4 bases and J by 7 bases, with 14 bases between the two germline ends. CDR3 region: CASSVEAGRQPQHF. DNA of the CDR3: TGTGCCAGCAGTGTGGAGGCAGGGCGGCAGCCCCAGCATTTT. The variable domain in full, with the rest retrieved from reference TRBV2 and TRBJ1-5, is EPEVTQTPSHQVTQMGQEVILRCVPISNHLYFYWYRQILGQKVEFLVSFYNNEISEKSEIFDDQFSVERPDGSNFTLKIRSTKLEDSAMYFCASSVEAGRQPQHFGDGTRLSIL.

V and J are TRBV6-1 and TRBJ1-2; 10 bases fit TRBD1. CDR1 MNHNS and CDR2 SASEGT come from the germline V gene. The CDR3 runs 15 residues. The V and J ends lost 0 bases and 8 bases, in that order; junction bases with no gene match: 6. CDR3 protein: CASSEALRDRGGYTF. The CDR3 DNA sequence: TGTGCCAGCAGTGAAGCGCTTCGGGACAGGGGAGGCTACACCTTC.

This chain uses TRBV5-1 with TRBJ1-6; no firm D call. The CDR3 length is 15 residues. The ends were cut back, 0 bases at V and 7 bases at J, with 11 bases in the middle. Germline values: CDR1 SGHRS, CDR2 YFSETQ. In nucleotides, the CDR3 is TGCGCCAGCAGCTTGGCCGGGGATTCAAATTCACCCCTCCACTTT. Translated, it gives CASSLAGDSNSPLHF.

The rearrangement uses TRBV5-1 and TRBJ1-1; possibly TRBD1 for D (5 bases). The CDR3 is 13 residues long. V lost 5 bases, J lost 0 bases, and 8 bases lay in between. The germline V gene encodes CDR1 SGHRS and CDR2 YFSETQ. The DNA of the CDR3 is TGCGCCAGCAGAAGGGGAATGAACACTGAAGCTTTCTTT. Its translation is CASRRGMNTEAFF.

This chain uses TRBV3-1 (or the pseudogene TRBV3-2) with TRBJ1-5, with D tentatively TRBD1 (6 bases). The V gene lost 1 base and the J gene lost 5 bases, with 15 bases spanning the gap. The CDR3 length is 16 residues. The germline V gene has CDR1 LGHDT and CDR2 YNNKEL (reference sequence). The CDR3 DNA follows: TGTGCCAGCAGCCAAGGTTACGGACAGTTCGATCAGCCCCAGCATTTT. It yields the protein CASSQGYGQFDQPQHF.

The rearrangement links TRBV14 to TRBJ2-3; D is perhaps TRBD1 or TRBD2 (6 bases each). V dropped 1 base and J dropped 6 bases, with 20 bases sitting between them. Germline values: CDR1 SGHDN, CDR2 FVKESK. This CDR3 contains 17 residues. CDR3: CASSQGIGGPPSDTQYF. CDR3 nucleotides: TGTGCCAGCAGCCAAGGCATCGGGGGCCCTCCATCTGATACGCAGTATTTT.

The V gene is TRBV6-5, the J gene TRBJ2-4, with 8 positions matching TRBD2. Germline V gives CDR1 MNHEY, CDR2 SVGAGI. J gave up 9 bases and V 5 bases, and 0 bases lay outside the gene matches. The CDR3 consists of 11 residues. CDR3 residues: CASSRGGIQYF. Written as DNA, the CDR3 is TGTGCCAGCAGTCGGGGGGGCATTCAGTACTTC.

This rearrangement joins TRBV27 to TRBJ1-1; TRBD1 might be the D (6 bases). CDR1 MNHEY and CDR2 SMNVEV come from the germline V gene (reference sequence). Trimming left V 5 bases short and J 4 bases short, with 11 bases between. This CDR3 comprises 13 residues. CDR3 DNA: TGTGCCAGCAGTCAGCCAGGGGTCACTGAAGCTTTCTTT. Amino acid sequence: CASSQPGVTEAFF.